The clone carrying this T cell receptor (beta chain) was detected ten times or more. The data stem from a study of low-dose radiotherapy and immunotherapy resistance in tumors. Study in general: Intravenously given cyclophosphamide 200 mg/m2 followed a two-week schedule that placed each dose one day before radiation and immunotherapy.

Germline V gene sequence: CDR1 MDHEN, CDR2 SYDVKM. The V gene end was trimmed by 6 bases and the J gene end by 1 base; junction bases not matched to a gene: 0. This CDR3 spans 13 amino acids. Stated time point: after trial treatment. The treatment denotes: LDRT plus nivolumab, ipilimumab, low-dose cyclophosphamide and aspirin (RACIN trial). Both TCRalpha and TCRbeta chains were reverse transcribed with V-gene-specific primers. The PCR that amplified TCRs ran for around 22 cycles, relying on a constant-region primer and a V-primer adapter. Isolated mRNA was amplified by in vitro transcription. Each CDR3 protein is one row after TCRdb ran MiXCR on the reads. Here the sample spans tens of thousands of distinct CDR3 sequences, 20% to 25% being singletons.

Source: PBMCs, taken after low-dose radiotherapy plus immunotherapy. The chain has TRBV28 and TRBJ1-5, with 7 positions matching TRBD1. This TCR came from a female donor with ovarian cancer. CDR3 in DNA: TGTGCCAGCAGGACAGGGAGCAATCAGCCCCAGCATTTT. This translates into CASRTGSNQPQHF.